This T cell receptor beta chain was identified during a study of cytomegalovirus exposure and HLA in healthy donors. Study findings and constraints: Most observed TCR sequences were rare, whereas some public TCRs were detected in many donors.

Comments on this clone: Antigen: not known.

PCR employed 60 Vbeta and 13 Jbeta primers. Clones were read by immunoSEQ multiplex PCR, and TCRdb kept only the in-frame ones, dropping some. This repertoire shows some 150,000 clones, over 70% found once; its top ten account for about 1.5%. The receptor was isolated from a woman aged 40 to 49 in good health and CMV-seronegative. Material: PBMCs.

In DNA, the CDR3 is TGTGCCAGCAGCCGGGGACAGTTAGATACGCAGTATTTT. Translation gives CASSRGQLDTQYF. This rearrangement joins TRBV11-2 to TRBJ2-3; 7 bases line up with TRBD1. The germline V gene encodes CDR1 SGHAT and CDR2 FQNNGV. The CDR3 has 13 residues. J lost 5 bases, V lost 5 bases, and 4 bases had no gene match.